This is a list of T cell receptor beta chains from one sample in a study of blood T cell repertoires in COVID-19. Clones were read by immunoSEQ multiplex PCR, and TCRdb kept only the in-frame ones, dropping some. Altogether around 370,000 clones are present, around nine tenths being singletons, with the ten largest covering about 3.5%. The sequenced material came from peripheral blood. These receptors originate from a woman younger than 35 who had recovered from COVID-19. CDR3s include the opening cysteine and the closing phenylalanine or tryptophan. Each record gives: clone size, V gene, J gene, D gene, CDR3 protein, CDR3 DNA. D genes are given only for firm matches. Clone size is not always given. Where it is, it says once, few, many or a class for expanded clones.

.,TRBV6-5,TRBJ2-3,.,CASTLRDGADTQYF,TGTGCCAGCACCCTCAGGGATGGGGCAGATACGCAGTATTTT
.,TRBV6-2/TRBV6-3,TRBJ1-2,.,CASSRSGGVGYTF,TGTGCCAGCAGTCGCTCGGGGGGTGTCGGCTACACCTTC
once,TRBV7-8,TRBJ1-4,TRBD1,CASSLDRVGQGVSEKLFF,TGTGCCAGCAGCTTAGATCGGGTGGGACAGGGGGTTTCGGAAAAACTGTTTTTT
once,TRBV5-4,TRBJ2-2,TRBD2,CASSSGPSGSDNTGELFF,TGTGCCAGCAGCTCGGGCCCTAGCGGGAGTGATAACACCGGGGAGCTGTTTTTT
.,TRBV10-2,TRBJ2-1,.,CASSDPGDNEQFF,TGCGCCAGCAGTGACCCGGGGGACAATGAGCAGTTCTTC
.,TRBV29-1,TRBJ1-2,.,CSFRQAANYGYTF,TGCAGCTTCAGACAGGCCGCCAACTATGGCTACACCTTC
.,TRBV24-1,TRBJ2-3,TRBD1,CATSRQGTDTQYF,TGTGCCACCAGTCGACAGGGGACAGATACGCAGTATTTT
once,TRBV6-2/TRBV6-3,TRBJ2-3,TRBD2,CASSYSALAGDLTDTQYF,TGTGCCAGCAGTTACTCCGCCCTAGCGGGAGACTTGACAGATACGCAGTATTTT
.,TRBV5-4,TRBJ2-3,.,CASSLPSVTDTQYF,TGTGCCAGCAGCTTGCCTAGCGTCACAGATACGCAGTATTTT
.,TRBV5-6,TRBJ1-4,TRBD1,CASRLNRDRAEKLFF,TGTGCCAGCAGACTTAACCGCGACAGGGCTGAAAAACTGTTTTTT
once,TRBV7-9,TRBJ2-1,.,CASRPPAGDRIYNEQFF,TGTGCCAGCAGACCTCCTGCGGGGGACAGGATCTACAATGAGCAGTTCTTC
.,TRBV10-3,TRBJ2-1,.,CATWEAGRDEQFF,TGTGCCACCTGGGAGGCGGGAAGGGATGAGCAGTTCTTC
.,TRBV2,TRBJ1-2,TRBD1,CASRHDRGPSDYTF,TGTGCCAGCAGACACGACAGGGGCCCCTCGGACTACACCTTC